These T cell receptor beta chains were read from a single sample in a study of vaccination and CD4 T cells after COVID-19. Their antigens are not known. TCRdb used MiXCR to reprocess the PCR reads, holding one entry per CDR3 protein. The data contain about 20,000 distinct CDR3 sequences, around 50% of them seen just once; the ten biggest clones take up 8% to 9.5%. Sequenced sample: CD4+ T cells from blood, cultured in vitro. Receptors were obtained from a human donor who had recovered from COVID-19. The CDR3 runs from the conserved cysteine through the conserved F or W. The D gene is left open where the match is weak. Size is stated for part of the rows, as once, few or many counts, or as a class when the clone is expanded.

V: TRBV24-1
J: TRBJ2-7
size: few
D: .
DNA: TGTGCCACCAGTGATAGGCTAGCGAGGGAGCAGTACTTC
CDR3: CATSDRLAREQYF

V: TRBV20-1
J: TRBJ1-2
size: .
D: TRBD1
DNA: TGCAGTGCTAGAGTGGACAGGGCAGGAGTCTATGGCTACACCTTC
CDR3: CSARVDRAGVYGYTF

V: TRBV7-8
J: TRBJ1-6
size: few
D: TRBD1
DNA: TGTGCCAGCAGCTTCAGGACAGGGAGCTCACCCCTCCACTTT
CDR3: CASSFRTGSSPLHF

V: TRBV11-2
J: TRBJ1-2
size: .
D: .
DNA: TGTGCCAGCAGCTCTCTTAGGGATCAAGGCTACACCTTC
CDR3: CASSSLRDQGYTF

V: TRBV2
J: TRBJ2-1
size: .
D: .
DNA: TGTGCCAGCAGTGACTACTTCTACAATGAGCAGTTCTTC
CDR3: CASSDYFYNEQFF

V: TRBV5-1
J: TRBJ1-2
size: .
D: .
DNA: TGCGCCAGCAGCCCGCGAGGGCCGGGGCAGGACTATGGCTACACCTTC
CDR3: CASSPRGPGQDYGYTF

V: TRBV28
J: TRBJ1-5
size: few
D: .
DNA: TGTGCCAGCAGTGGTGCCCCCCTCTTGGCGGATAGCAATCAGCCCCAGCATTTT
CDR3: CASSGAPLLADSNQPQHF

V: TRBV20-1
J: TRBJ1-1
size: .
D: .
DNA: TGCAGTGCTAGATCGGGGGCGGTGGAAGCTTTCTTT
CDR3: CSARSGAVEAFF

V: TRBV28
J: TRBJ2-5
size: .
D: .
DNA: TGTGCCAGCAGCCTACGGGAGCAAGAGACCCAGTACTTC
CDR3: CASSLREQETQYF

V: TRBV4-1
J: TRBJ1-5
size: .
D: .
DNA: TGCGCCAGCAGCCAGGGGTCAGGGGTCGGCCAGCCCCAGCATTTT
CDR3: CASSQGSGVGQPQHF

V: TRBV6-1
J: TRBJ1-2
size: .
D: TRBD1
DNA: TGTGCCGGACAGGGTGGATCTGCTGGGAACTATGGCTACACCTTC
CDR3: CAGQGGSAGNYGYTF

V: TRBV25-1
J: TRBJ1-5
size: .
D: .
DNA: TGTGCCAGCAGTAACCGGGACATTTATCAGCCCCAGCATTTT
CDR3: CASSNRDIYQPQHF

V: TRBV12-3/TRBV12-4
J: TRBJ2-5
size: .
D: .
DNA: TGTGCCAGCAGTTTAGGAGAAGAAGAGACCCAGTACTTC
CDR3: CASSLGEEETQYF

V: TRBV6-5
J: TRBJ2-1
size: .
D: TRBD2
DNA: TGTGCCAGCAGTTACGGACTAGCGGGAGACAATGAGCAGTTCTTC
CDR3: CASSYGLAGDNEQFF

V: TRBV14
J: TRBJ2-6
size: .
D: .
DNA: TGTGCCAGCAGCAACCGCCGCTCTGGGGCCAACGTCCTGACTTTC
CDR3: CASSNRRSGANVLTF

V: TRBV6-4
J: TRBJ2-3
size: .
D: TRBD2
DNA: TGTGCCAGCAGCCCAGAGGGACTAGCAGATACGCAGTATTTT
CDR3: CASSPEGLADTQYF

V: TRBV7-2
J: TRBJ2-3
size: few
D: TRBD2
DNA: TGTGCCAGCAGCTCGGGACTAGCGGTCGGAGATACGCAGTATTTT
CDR3: CASSSGLAVGDTQYF

V: TRBV10-1
J: TRBJ2-7
size: .
D: TRBD1
DNA: TGCGCCAGCAGTTACAGGGGCGAGCAGTACTTC
CDR3: CASSYRGEQYF

V: TRBV5-4
J: TRBJ1-1
size: few
D: .
DNA: TGTGCCAGCAGCTTCGGGGTGGGGAACACTGAAGCTTTCTTT
CDR3: CASSFGVGNTEAFF

V: TRBV2
J: TRBJ2-5
size: .
D: TRBD1
DNA: TGTGCCAGCAATTTCGACAGGGACAAAGGGACCCAGTACTTC
CDR3: CASNFDRDKGTQYF

V: TRBV20-1
J: TRBJ2-3
size: few
D: TRBD2
DNA: TGCAGTGCTGGGACTAGCGGGAATCCAGATACGCAGTATTTT
CDR3: CSAGTSGNPDTQYF

V: TRBV20-1
J: TRBJ2-3
size: .
D: .
DNA: TGCAGTGCCCTAGTCGGTAGCAGGAGACCAGATACGCAGTATTTT
CDR3: CSALVGSRRPDTQYF

V: TRBV5-1
J: TRBJ1-2
size: .
D: .
DNA: TGCGCCAGCAGCTTGGAATCCGTTAACTATGGCTACACCTTC
CDR3: CASSLESVNYGYTF

V: TRBV10-3
J: TRBJ1-2
size: .
D: TRBD1
DNA: TGTGCCATCAGTGAGTCCACGGATCGACAGGGGGCTGGAGGCTACACCTTC
CDR3: CAISESTDRQGAGGYTF

V: TRBV5-1
J: TRBJ2-7
size: .
D: .
DNA: TGCGCCAGCAGCTCACAGGGCTACGAGCAGTACTTC
CDR3: CASSSQGYEQYF

V: TRBV28
J: TRBJ2-3
size: .
D: TRBD2
DNA: TGTGCCAGCAGTTCCCGAGCGGGAGGAAGTGCAGATACGCAGTATTTT
CDR3: CASSSRAGGSADTQYF

V: TRBV27
J: TRBJ1-5
size: .
D: .
DNA: TGTGCCAGCAGCCGTATGACTGGGGGGGATAGCAATCAGCCCCAGCATTTT
CDR3: CASSRMTGGDSNQPQHF

V: TRBV6-1
J: TRBJ2-1
size: few
D: .
DNA: TGTGCCAGCAGCCCCGACTCGAAGGGGTTGTCTGAGCAGTTCTTC
CDR3: CASSPDSKGLSEQFF

V: TRBV20-1
J: TRBJ2-1
size: .
D: .
DNA: TGCAGTGCTAGAGATATTCGGCAAGACAATGAGCAGTTCTTC
CDR3: CSARDIRQDNEQFF

V: TRBV6-1
J: TRBJ1-2
size: .
D: .
DNA: TGTGCCAGCAGTGAAAGGGGGGATTTTGGCTACACCTTC
CDR3: CASSERGDFGYTF

V: TRBV15
J: TRBJ1-2
size: few
D: .
DNA: TGTGCCACCAGCAGAGATATGGTAGCCCCGGTGGGCTACACCTTC
CDR3: CATSRDMVAPVGYTF

V: TRBV20-1
J: TRBJ1-1
size: .
D: .
DNA: TGCAGTGCTGGAGTACGGGGGCGCACTGAAGCTTTCTTT
CDR3: CSAGVRGRTEAFF

V: TRBV6-1
J: TRBJ2-6
size: few
D: .
DNA: TGTGCCAGCGGGGGGACGCCCAGCTCTGGGGCCAACGTCCTGACTTTC
CDR3: CASGGTPSSGANVLTF

V: TRBV2
J: TRBJ2-2
size: .
D: .
DNA: TGTGCCAGCAGTGAATTTCCGGGACAGAACACCGGGGAGCTGTTTTTT
CDR3: CASSEFPGQNTGELFF

V: TRBV7-9
J: TRBJ2-7
size: few
D: .
DNA: TGTGCCAGCAGCTTAGAATGGACAACCCACGAGCAGTACTTC
CDR3: CASSLEWTTHEQYF

V: TRBV24-1
J: TRBJ2-1
size: few
D: .
DNA: TGTGCCACCAGTGATTTGGCAGGGGGGTCGTACAATGAGCAGTTCTTC
CDR3: CATSDLAGGSYNEQFF

V: TRBV19
J: TRBJ2-7
size: .
D: TRBD1
DNA: TGTGCCAGTAGTACGACAGGGGGTGTCTACGAGCAGTACTTC
CDR3: CASSTTGGVYEQYF

V: TRBV4-1
J: TRBJ2-1
size: .
D: .
DNA: TGCGCCAGCAGCCAAGAATCCATTCATGAGCAGTTCTTC
CDR3: CASSQESIHEQFF

V: TRBV20-1
J: TRBJ1-1
size: .
D: .
DNA: TGCAGTGCTATAGATAGACGGGCGAACACTGAAGCTTTCTTT
CDR3: CSAIDRRANTEAFF

V: TRBV21-1
J: TRBJ2-5
size: .
D: .
DNA: TGTGCCAGCAGCGACGGGACAGGGTACCAAGAGACCCAGTACTTC
CDR3: CASSDGTGYQETQYF

V: TRBV7-7
J: TRBJ2-1
size: few
D: .
DNA: TGTGCTAGCAGCCTTGGAGCCGCCTCCTACAATGAGCAGTTCTTC
CDR3: CASSLGAASYNEQFF

V: TRBV20-1
J: TRBJ2-5
size: .
D: TRBD2
DNA: TGCAGTGCTAGTATTAGCGGGCAACAAGAGACCCAGTACTTC
CDR3: CSASISGQQETQYF

V: TRBV18
J: TRBJ2-3
size: once
D: .
DNA: TGTGCCAGCTCAGACCGATTCGCCACAGATACGCAGTATTTT
CDR3: CASSDRFATDTQYF

V: TRBV20-1
J: TRBJ1-5
size: .
D: TRBD1
DNA: TGCAGTGCTAGAGACCCGGACAGGGCTCAGCCCCAGCATTTT
CDR3: CSARDPDRAQPQHF

V: TRBV20-1
J: TRBJ1-1
size: .
D: .
DNA: TGCAGTGCTAGAGATAGGGGAGTCGCGAACACTGAAGCTTTCTTT
CDR3: CSARDRGVANTEAFF

V: TRBV11-3
J: TRBJ1-6
size: few
D: TRBD1
DNA: TGTGCCAGCAGGGGCAGGGGGATTGATTCACCCCTCCACTTT
CDR3: CASRGRGIDSPLHF

V: TRBV29-1
J: TRBJ2-3
size: .
D: .
DNA: TGCAGCGTTGAAGATCCTAAAGGGGCGGATACGCAGTATTTT
CDR3: CSVEDPKGADTQYF

V: TRBV30
J: TRBJ1-1
size: .
D: .
DNA: TGTGCCTGGAGTGTACGAGAGGGGTGGGACACTGAAGCTTTCTTT
CDR3: CAWSVREGWDTEAFF

V: TRBV6-1
J: TRBJ1-1
size: .
D: .
DNA: TGTGCCAGCAGCCCCACAGGGAGGAACACTGAAGCTTTCTTT
CDR3: CASSPTGRNTEAFF

V: TRBV7-2
J: TRBJ2-7
size: .
D: TRBD1
DNA: TGTGCCAGCAGCCGAGCAGGACAGGGGGCAATCGAGCAGTACTTC
CDR3: CASSRAGQGAIEQYF

V: TRBV6-1
J: TRBJ1-3
size: .
D: .
DNA: TGTGCCAGCAGTGAAGCCGAAGAAAGGGGCTCTGGAAACACCATATATTTT
CDR3: CASSEAEERGSGNTIYF

V: TRBV20-1
J: TRBJ2-7
size: .
D: .
DNA: TGCAGTGCCGAGCGGGTAATCTACGAGCAGTACTTC
CDR3: CSAERVIYEQYF

V: TRBV24-1
J: TRBJ2-2
size: .
D: TRBD1
DNA: TGTGCCACCAGTGATCCGAGGACAGGGGGGGACACCGGGGAGCTGTTTTTT
CDR3: CATSDPRTGGDTGELFF

V: TRBV11-3
J: TRBJ1-2
size: .
D: .
DNA: TGTGCCAGCAGCTTAGGAGGTGGGCCAAGCTATGGCTACACCTTC
CDR3: CASSLGGGPSYGYTF

V: TRBV6-1
J: TRBJ2-5
size: few
D: .
DNA: TGTGCCAGCGGGCCGGACCGTTCGACCCAGTACTTC
CDR3: CASGPDRSTQYF